The rows below give T cell receptor beta chains drawn from one sample of a study of T cell changes during pregnancy in multiple sclerosis. Only in-frame clones appear in the TCRdb table, and some are missing; sequencing was by immunoSEQ multiplex PCR. Of about 76,000 clones in the sample, about 95% were seen once. This specimen consisted of peripheral blood, obtained in the third trimester of pregnancy. All receptors come from a female donor with multiple sclerosis, enrolled in a pregnancy study. CDR3s include the opening cysteine and the closing phenylalanine or tryptophan. D genes are given only for firm matches. Only some rows state a clone size, as once, few, many or a class for expanded clones.

cdr3_aa cdr3_nt j_call d_call clone_size v_call
CASTGPGGETQYF TGTGCCAGCACTGGTCCAGGGGGGGAGACCCAGTACTTC TRBJ2-5 . . TRBV5-4
CASSPGLAGGPDNEQFF TGTGCCAGCAGCCCTGGACTAGCGGGGGGGCCAGACAATGAGCAGTTCTTC TRBJ2-1 TRBD2 . TRBV9
CATSRDWKDRRKDTQYF TGTGCCACCAGCAGAGATTGGAAGGACAGGCGTAAGGATACGCAGTATTTT TRBJ2-3 TRBD1 . TRBV15
CASSYSAQGEAGELFF TGTGCCAGCAGTTACTCAGCACAGGGGGAAGCCGGGGAGCTGTTTTTT TRBJ2-2 TRBD1 once TRBV6-6
CASTRDIGYHSNYEQYF TGTGCCAGTACTCGGGACATTGGATATCATTCTAACTACGAGCAGTACTTC TRBJ2-7 . . TRBV19
CASSPLNNQPQHF TGTGCCAGCTCACCACTCAACAATCAGCCCCAGCATTTT TRBJ1-5 . . TRBV18
CASSRTGSNQETQYF TGTGCCAGCAGTCGGACAGGATCCAACCAAGAGACCCAGTACTTC TRBJ2-5 TRBD1 once TRBV2
CASSSRQVISYEQYF TGTGCCAGCAGCTCCAGACAGGTTATCTCCTACGAGCAGTACTTC TRBJ2-7 . . TRBV5-6
CASSLQGATANEKLFF TGTGCCAGCAGCCTACAGGGGGCCACAGCTAATGAAAAACTGTTTTTT TRBJ1-4 TRBD1 . TRBV9
CASRWGWDTGELFF TGTGCCAGCCGATGGGGCTGGGACACCGGGGAGCTGTTTTTT TRBJ2-2 . . TRBV6-5
CASSLAGGSPPETQYF TGTGCCAGCAGTCTAGCGGGGGGGTCTCCGCCCGAGACCCAGTACTTC TRBJ2-5 TRBD2 . TRBV9
CASSLELGAGSHYTF TGCGCCAGCAGCTTGGAACTGGGGGCAGGGTCACACTACACCTTC TRBJ1-2 . . TRBV5-1
CASKSGGNTIYF TGTGCCAGCAAGTCGGGAGGAAACACCATATATTTT TRBJ1-3 . once TRBV6-1
CASSVTGTDYNEQFF TGTGCCAGCAGTGTTACCGGGACAGACTACAATGAGCAGTTCTTC TRBJ2-1 TRBD1 once TRBV6-4
CASSWETGPGNTIYF TGTGCCAGCAGCTGGGAGACAGGGCCTGGAAACACCATATATTTT TRBJ1-3 TRBD1 . TRBV7-9
CASSLTGVASEQYF TGTGCCAGCAGCCTTACAGGGGTGGCGAGCGAGCAGTACTTC TRBJ2-7 TRBD1 . TRBV9
CASSQQGEETQYF TGTGCCAGCAGCCAGCAGGGGGAAGAGACCCAGTACTTC TRBJ2-5 TRBD1 . TRBV6-5
CASSSPRIRLAHSNQPQHF TGTGCCAGCAGCTCCCCCCGGATCAGGTTAGCGCATAGCAATCAGCCCCAGCATTTT TRBJ1-5 . . TRBV9
CSARPGLHF TGCAGTGCCCGCCCCGGCCTCCACTTT TRBJ1-6 . . TRBV20-1
CASSPRQGRIRNTGELFF TGTGCCAGCAGCCCGAGACAGGGCCGGATCAGGAACACCGGGGAGCTGTTTTTT TRBJ2-2 TRBD1 once TRBV13
CSVYRVMNTEAFF TGCAGCGTTTACAGGGTTATGAACACTGAAGCTTTCTTT TRBJ1-1 . once TRBV29-1
CARSFRGRTFYGYTF TGTGCCAGAAGTTTCAGGGGCAGAACGTTCTATGGCTACACCTTC TRBJ1-2 . . TRBV5-3
CASSLSRGEETQYF TGTGCCAGCAGCTTGAGTCGGGGGGAAGAGACCCAGTACTTC TRBJ2-5 TRBD2 . TRBV5-5
CASSLRRSSGANVLTF TGTGCCAGCAGCCTTCGACGGAGCTCTGGGGCCAACGTCCTGACTTTC TRBJ2-6 . . TRBV5-4
CASSPRVGTGYIGELFF TGTGCCAGCAGCCCCCGGGTCGGGACAGGGTACATCGGGGAGCTGTTTTTT TRBJ2-2 TRBD1 . TRBV14
CASSRPTGVYEQYF TGTGCCAGCAGCCGCCCGACGGGAGTATACGAGCAGTACTTC TRBJ2-7 . . TRBV5-4
CASSPTGFQPQHF TGTGCCAGTAGCCCGACAGGGTTCCAGCCCCAGCATTTT TRBJ1-5 TRBD1 . TRBV19
CASSLPRGWMNTEAFF TGTGCCAGCAGCTTGCCTAGGGGGTGGATGAACACTGAAGCTTTCTTT TRBJ1-1 . . TRBV5-4
CASSPRGASTDTQYF TGTGCCAGCAGCCCCCGGGGGGCAAGCACAGATACGCAGTATTTT TRBJ2-3 . . TRBV7-7
CASSLGGVSVYQETQYF TGCGCCAGCAGCTTGGGGGGGGTATCCGTCTATCAAGAGACCCAGTACTTC TRBJ2-5 . . TRBV5-1
CASSRPDRGKEKLFF TGTGCCAGCAGCCGACCGGACAGGGGGAAAGAAAAACTGTTTTTT TRBJ1-4 TRBD1 . TRBV7-2
CASSLEVNTEAFF TGTGCCAGCAGTCTCGAGGTGAACACTGAAGCTTTCTTT TRBJ1-1 . . TRBV6-4
CSGWTGGLQPQHF TGCAGCGGATGGACAGGGGGCCTTCAGCCCCAGCATTTT TRBJ1-5 TRBD1 . TRBV29-1
CASSISMNTEAFF TGTGCCAGTAGTATTTCAATGAACACTGAAGCTTTCTTT TRBJ1-1 . once TRBV19
CASSLIGQGPPYEQYF TGCGCCAGCAGCCTGATAGGACAGGGCCCTCCCTACGAGCAGTACTTC TRBJ2-7 TRBD1 . TRBV5-1
CASSSDRVREKLFF TGTGCCAGCTCATCGGACAGGGTACGGGAAAAACTGTTTTTT TRBJ1-4 TRBD1 . TRBV18
CASSGTGEKLFF TGTGCCAGCAGCGGGACAGGGGAAAAACTGTTTTTT TRBJ1-4 TRBD1 . TRBV9
CASSITAGGGTEAFF TGTGCCAGTAGTATAACGGCAGGGGGTGGCACTGAAGCTTTCTTT TRBJ1-1 TRBD1 . TRBV19
CASGTGQGSTGANVLTF TGTGCTAGTGGTACGGGACAGGGGTCCACTGGGGCCAACGTCCTGACTTTC TRBJ2-6 TRBD1 . TRBV12-5
CGGAGLRGGYTF TGCGGAGGGGCAGGGCTTAGGGGTGGCTACACCTTC TRBJ1-2 . once TRBV29-1
CASSLTQGRLGDTQYF TGTGCCAGCAGTTTAACACAGGGGAGGTTAGGAGATACGCAGTATTTT TRBJ2-3 . . TRBV27
CASSVEQEYNYEQYF TGTGCCAGCAGCGTAGAACAGGAATACAACTACGAGCAGTACTTC TRBJ2-7 . . TRBV9
CASSEQQDSGNTIYF TGTGCCAGCAGTGAACAACAGGACTCTGGAAACACCATATATTTT TRBJ1-3 . few TRBV6-1
CASSSWGDGYTF TGTGCCAGCAGTTCGTGGGGGGATGGCTACACCTTC TRBJ1-2 . . TRBV27
CASTRQGGTFSEAFF TGTGCCAGTACTCGACAGGGGGGGACGTTCAGTGAAGCTTTCTTT TRBJ1-1 TRBD1 . TRBV19
CASGGPHYEQYF TGTGCTAGTGGGGGGCCCCACTACGAGCAGTACTTC TRBJ2-7 . . TRBV12-5
CASSSLPGATNEKLFF TGTGCCAGCAGCTCACTACCAGGGGCAACTAATGAAAAACTGTTTTTT TRBJ1-4 . . TRBV7-2
CASSETSGGNNEQFF TGTGCCAGCAGTGAGACTAGCGGGGGGAACAATGAGCAGTTCTTC TRBJ2-1 TRBD2 few TRBV6-4
CASSFWTGTDTQYF TGTGCCAGCAGTTTTTGGACAGGGACAGATACGCAGTATTTT TRBJ2-3 TRBD1 . TRBV6-5
CASRLLSIAGGVPGETQYF TGTGCCAGCAGATTGCTCTCCATAGCGGGGGGTGTACCAGGAGAGACCCAGTACTTC TRBJ2-5 TRBD2 . TRBV7-8
CASGGNYGYTF TGCGCCAGCGGAGGGAACTATGGCTACACCTTC TRBJ1-2 . once TRBV5-1
CASSFSGGDGYTF TGTGCCAGCAGTTTTTCAGGAGGTGATGGCTACACCTTC TRBJ1-2 . . TRBV27